This entry lists 31 T cell receptor beta chains sequenced from one sample in a study of T cells in Graves' hyperthyroidism and ophthalmopathy. RNA transcripts provided the source from which TCR beta CDR3 regions were amplified. TCR CDR3 regions were first amplified by RT-PCR with HTBI primers. TCRdb reprocessed the multiplex PCR reads with MiXCR, giving one entry per CDR3 protein. The sample shows about 58,000 distinct CDR3 sequences, 49% of them seen only once. Source material: blood. Every receptor here comes from a woman aged 30 to 39 with Graves' ophthalmopathy.

This chain joins TRBV19 and TRBJ2-7; unclear D gene. V shed 6 bases and J shed 7 bases, with 19 bases lying between them. Germline V lookup: CDR1 LNHDA, CDR2 SQIVND (reference sequence). The CDR3 has 14 residues. CDR3 amino acids: CASSAPGSLREQYF. CDR3 DNA sequence: TGTGCCAGTAGCGCCCCGGGTAGTCTGCGAGAGCAGTACTTC.

In this sample, this clonotype is medium-sized. The chain combines TRBV24-1 with TRBJ2-3; possible D gene TRBD1, 5 bases. Looked up from germline, CDR1 is KGHDR and CDR2 is SFDVKD. The CDR3 contains 13 residues. Deletions cut 3 bases from V and 5 bases from J, with 8 bases between. CDR3 DNA: TGTGCCACCAGTGATACCCAGGGAGATACGCAGTATTTT. Translation: CATSDTQGDTQYF.

This clonotype has at least ten counts. This chain joins TRBV9 and TRBJ2-3, with D perhaps matching TRBD1 (5 bases). Trimming pared 3 bases from V and 0 bases from J, leaving 5 bases between. Germline CDR1 is SGDLS and CDR2 is YYNGEE. The CDR3 runs 13 residues. The CDR3 DNA reads as TGTGCCAGCAGCGAGGGGAGCACAGATACGCAGTATTTT. As protein: CASSEGSTDTQYF.

The J gene is TRBJ2-1, the V gene TRBV10-3, with D unresolved. The CDR3 contains 12 residues. CDR1 ENHRY and CDR2 SYGVKD come from the germline V gene. Trimming stripped 2 bases from V and 6 bases from J, with 5 bases between. In DNA, the CDR3 is TGTGCCATCAGTGAGCCCCCCAATGAGCAGTTCTTC. It yields the protein CAISEPPNEQFF.

This clonotype appeared many times. The rearrangement links TRBV7-2 to TRBJ2-1, with TRBD2 matching 9 bases. The ends lost 3 bases at V and 6 bases at J; junction bases unmatched: 6. This CDR3 has 15 residues. CDR1 and CDR2 from the germline V gene are SGHTA and FQGNSA. The CDR3 protein is CASSFGGGGGNEQFF. CDR3 in DNA: TGTGCCAGCAGCTTTGGCGGGGGGGGGGGCAATGAGCAGTTCTTC.

This clonotype occurred many times. The CDR3 DNA is TGTGCCAGCAGTTCAACTCGGACTAGCGGGAGGGCCTTCAGAACCTACGAGCAGTACTTC. Translating it yields CASSSTRTSGRAFRTYEQYF. The J gene is TRBJ2-7, the V gene TRBV6-5, with 15 positions matching TRBD2. Germline V gene data show CDR1 as MNHEY and CDR2 as SVGAGI. After removal of 4 bases from V and 2 bases from J, the junction contained 15 bases not matched to a gene. CDR3 size: 20 residues.

In its sample, this clonotype was seen many times. J is TRBJ2-3 and V is TRBV5-1; a weak D match, TRBD2 (6 bases). CDR3 length: 15 residues. Germline CDR1 is SGHRS and CDR2 is YFSETQ. V lost 5 bases and J 0 bases, leaving 13 bases between the germline ends. CDR3 loop: CASRGGGTSTDTQYF. The CDR3 nucleotides are TGCGCCAGCAGGGGGGGAGGAACTAGCACAGATACGCAGTATTTT.

This clonotype has at least ten counts. This sequence joins TRBV30 and TRBJ2-1; no reliable D call. The CDR3 consists of 13 residues. The germline gives CDR1 GTSNPN, CDR2 SVGIG (reference sequence). Trimming cost V 2 bases and J 7 bases, with 12 bases left between them. This chain's CDR3 is CAWSPLGLNEQFF. In DNA form, the CDR3 reads TGTGCCTGGAGTCCCCTGGGGTTGAATGAGCAGTTCTTC.

The count of this clonotype is one. This chain uses TRBV15 with TRBJ1-2; D is possibly TRBD1 (5 bases). The ends were cut back, 1 base at V and 8 bases at J, with 8 bases in the middle. The CDR3 is made up of 12 amino acids. Germline V CDR1 and CDR2: LNHNV, YYDKDF (reference sequence). For the CDR3, the DNA is TGTGCCACCAGCAGAGGGGGGGAGGGCTACACCTTC. Amino acid sequence: CATSRGGEGYTF.

The chain couples TRBV24-1 to TRBJ2-7, with 8 bases aligning to TRBD1. J was trimmed by 7 bases and V by 4 bases; bases with no gene match: 11. This CDR3 spans 15 amino acids. Per germline, CDR1 KGHDR and CDR2 SFDVKD. CDR3 sequence: CATSDPGTGNNEQYF. CDR3 nucleotide sequence: TGTGCCACCAGTGACCCTGGGACAGGTAACAATGAGCAGTACTTC.

Ten or more counts support this clonotype. This chain uses TRBV12-3 or TRBV12-4 with TRBJ1-2; D gene ambiguous. The CDR3 consists of 13 residues. Between the trimmed V and J ends, which lost 6 bases and 4 bases, there was a span of 12 bases. CDR3 sequence (DNA): TGTGCCAGCAGCCACTCATTAGCCTATGGCTACACCTTC. Translating gives CASSHSLAYGYTF.

About this clonotype itself: A much larger clone differs from this one at a single base, so this may be a read error. The chain recombines TRBV7-9 with TRBJ2-5; 8 bases line up with TRBD2. Germline V gene lookup returns CDR1 SEHNR and CDR2 FQNEAQ (reference sequence). This CDR3 is built from 16 residues. V lost 5 bases to trimming and J lost 2 bases; unmatched junction nucleotides: 10. CDR3 nucleotide sequence: TGTGCCAGCAGCCGAGAATCGGGAGGGCTTCAAGAGACCCAGTACTTC. Protein sequence: CASSRESGGLQETQYF.

This clonotype was detected ten times or more. The chain has TRBV10-1 and TRBJ1-2, with unresolved D. Germline V gene data show CDR1 as WNHNN and CDR2 as SYGVQD (reference sequence). V lost 3 bases, J lost 3 bases, and 17 bases lay in between. CDR3 length equals 16 residues. The CDR3 DNA sequence: TGCGCCAGCAGTGAATCGCCAGACAATGCTTACTATGGCTACACCTTC. Translation: CASSESPDNAYYGYTF.

The chain carries TRBV10-3 and TRBJ2-3; a weak D match, TRBD2 (7 bases). This CDR3 spans 11 amino acids. V dropped 9 bases and J dropped 11 bases, with 15 bases sitting between them. Germline V gene data show CDR1 as ENHRY and CDR2 as SYGVKD. The CDR3 nucleotides are TGTGCCATGGGGGGGGACAATGAGCAGTATTTT. Residues: CAMGGDNEQYF.

In the case of this clonotype: The CDR3 does not end in the conserved phenylalanine or tryptophan, so this is likely a read error. Because the CDR3's place on the DNA is in doubt, the DNA is left out and the CDR3 is given as listed by TCRdb. This sequence joins TRBV9 and TRBJ2-7; the D call of TRBD1 is as the table states it, not checked on the DNA. The CDR3 contains 10 residues when both ends are counted. The germline V gene has CDR1 SGDLS and CDR2 YYNGEE. The CDR3: CASSVGEGNT.

The chain combines TRBV20-1 with TRBJ1-2; TRBD1 might be the D (5 bases). In germline, CDR1 is DFQATT, CDR2 SNEGSKA (reference sequence). Trimming removed 4 bases from V and 0 bases from J, with 18 bases in between. The CDR3 totals 16 residues. The CDR3 protein is CSAIMRGRASNYGYTF. The CDR3 bases are TGCAGTGCTATAATGAGGGGCAGGGCCTCTAACTATGGCTACACCTTC.

This clonotype was found a few times. The genes are TRBV7-3 and TRBJ1-2, with 8 bases that match TRBD1. J lost 6 bases, V lost 4 bases, and 4 bases had no gene match. Germline assignment: CDR1 SGHTA and CDR2 FQGTGA. The CDR3 has 13 residues. The CDR3 spells CASSSTGDNGYTF. In DNA, the CDR3 is TGTGCCAGCAGCTCGACAGGGGATAATGGCTACACCTTC.

On this clonotype itself: Given a much more abundant clone one base away, this may be a read error. It is likely a read error, because the conserved phenylalanine at the end of the CDR3 is missing. J is TRBJ2-7 and V is TRBV11-2; D perhaps matches TRBD2 (6 bases). V shed 4 bases and J shed 2 bases, with 15 bases lying between them. The CDR3 contains 15 residues. CDR1 is SGHAT and CDR2 is FQNNGV in the germline V gene. The CDR3 DNA reads TGTGCCAGCAGCTCATATTCAGCTAGCGCCTACGAGCAGTACATC. Its protein product is CASSSYSASAYEQYI.

V usage is TRBV10-3 and J usage is TRBJ1-6, with 7 positions matching TRBD1. Trimming cost V 10 bases and J 6 bases; bases outside gene matches: 9. CDR3 length: 14 residues. CDR1 and CDR2 (germline): ENHRY, SYGVKD. As DNA, the CDR3 is TGTGCCAGTGCCCTCGACAGGGTTAATTCACCCCTCCACTTT. It specifies CASALDRVNSPLHF.

This clonotype has a count of ten or more. The V call is TRBV6-1, the J call TRBJ1-1; D gene unclear. There are 10 residues in the CDR3. V was clipped by 3 bases and J by 4 bases, with 0 bases between them. The V gene's germline CDR1 is MNHNS and CDR2 SASEGT. CDR3 nucleotides: TGTGCCAGCAGTGACACTGAAGCTTTCTTT. Translated, it gives CASSDTEAFF.

This clonotype was seen at least ten times. CDR3: CASSLGQTYNEQFF. The CDR3 DNA reads TGCGCCAGCAGCTTGGGACAGACTTACAATGAGCAGTTCTTC. This chain uses TRBV5-1 with TRBJ2-1, with D maybe TRBD1 (5 bases). This CDR3 has 14 residues. CDR1 and CDR2 (germline): SGHRS, YFSETQ. The V gene lost 0 bases and the J gene lost 4 bases, with 8 bases spanning the gap.

By its share, this clonotype is medium-sized (0.01 to 0.1%). The rearrangement links TRBV2 to TRBJ1-2; D gene ambiguous. There are 13 residues in the CDR3. The V and J ends lost 6 bases and 6 bases respectively, with 14 bases between them. From germline, CDR1 is SNHLY and CDR2 FYNNEI. The CDR3 DNA reads TGTGCCAGCAGCCTCCGACCGGCGGATGGCTACACCTTC. This gives the protein CASSLRPADGYTF.

The V and J genes are TRBV5-1 and TRBJ2-5; 7 bases align to TRBD1. Per germline, CDR1 SGHRS and CDR2 YFSETQ. V was pared by 0 bases and J by 2 bases, with 22 bases of the junction left unmatched. This CDR3 has 21 residues. The CDR3 protein is CASSLVGVVDRITYEQETQYF. The CDR3 DNA follows: TGCGCCAGCAGCTTGGTGGGGGTAGTGGACAGGATAACGTATGAGCAAGAGACCCAGTACTTC.

This clonotype was detected many times. The V and J genes are TRBV5-1 and TRBJ1-2, with D unresolved. The CDR3 is made up of 14 amino acids. The germline CDR1 and CDR2 sequences are SGHRS and YFSETQ. V gave up 4 bases and J gave up 4 bases, with 14 bases separating them. CDR3 region: CASSTPDEPYGYTF. In DNA form, the CDR3 reads TGCGCCAGCAGCACCCCGGACGAGCCCTATGGCTACACCTTC.

At least ten counts were recorded for this clonotype. The chain joins TRBV2 to TRBJ2-1; a weak D match, TRBD2 (5 bases). Per germline, CDR1 SNHLY and CDR2 FYNNEI. Trimming cost V 6 bases and J 7 bases, with 10 bases left between them. The CDR3 covers 12 residues. The CDR3 bases are TGTGCCAGCAGGGGAGAGGGTAATGAGCAGTTCTTC. This gives the protein CASRGEGNEQFF.

This clonotype was found many times. This sequence joins TRBV7-8 and TRBJ2-7; D perhaps matches TRBD1 (5 bases). V was pared by 1 base and J by 4 bases, with 14 bases between. The CDR3 contains 15 residues. Germline CDR1 SGHVS, CDR2 FQNEAQ. CDR3 nucleotide sequence: TGTGCCAGCAGCTTAGACTTTGACAGCGTATACGAGCAGTACTTC. Amino acid sequence: CASSLDFDSVYEQYF.

This rearrangement joins TRBV6-4 to TRBJ1-5; possible D gene TRBD1, 6 bases. CDR3 size: 15 residues. The germline V gene has CDR1 MRHNA and CDR2 SNTAGT. The V end was cut by 5 bases, the J end by 6 bases, with 17 bases between. CDR3: CASSYLGGGPQPQHF. Written as DNA, the CDR3 is TGTGCCAGCAGTTACCTTGGGGGGGGCCCTCAGCCCCAGCATTTT.

Regarding this clonotype: It may be a read error: a sequence one base away is much more abundant. The V and J genes are TRBV3-1 and TRBJ1-3; no clear D gene. CDR1 is LGHDT and CDR2 is YNNKEL in the germline V gene (reference sequence). CDR3 length: 14 amino acids. Trimming took off 6 bases at V and 2 bases at J, with 11 bases between the two ends. The DNA of the CDR3 is TGTGCCAGCAGGCAGGTCCGTCCTGGAAACACCATATATTTT. Residues: CASRQVRPGNTIYF.

This chain uses TRBV9 with TRBJ1-5, with D possibly being TRBD1 (6 bases). The V gene's germline CDR1 is SGDLS and CDR2 YYNGEE. V gave up 5 bases and J gave up 5 bases, with 26 bases separating them. The CDR3 consists of 18 residues. Here the CDR3 DNA reads TGTGCCAGCAGTTTATCCAGGGGTATCGGGGCTATAGATCAGCCCCAGCATTTT. Its translation is CASSLSRGIGAIDQPQHF.

At least ten counts were recorded for this clonotype. The chain carries TRBV6-5 and TRBJ2-7; D is uncertain. Trimming removed 7 bases at V and 2 bases at J, with 15 bases between. This CDR3 is 14 amino acids long. CDR1 and CDR2 (germline): MNHEY, SVGAGI. The CDR3 DNA follows: TGTGCCAGCACAGCGAGTCCTCCCGCCTACGAGCAGTACTTC. Translated, it gives CASTASPPAYEQYF.

This clonotype occurred many times. V and J are TRBV4-2 and TRBJ2-1; 8 bases are a match to TRBD2. The V gene end was trimmed by 1 base and the J gene end by 1 base; junction bases not matched to a gene: 6. The CDR3 covers 17 residues. Per germline, CDR1 LGHNA and CDR2 YNFKEQ. CDR3 DNA: TGTGCCAGCAGCCAAGTGGTCGCGGGGGGTTCCTACAATGAGCAGTTCTTC. Protein product: CASSQVVAGGSYNEQFF.